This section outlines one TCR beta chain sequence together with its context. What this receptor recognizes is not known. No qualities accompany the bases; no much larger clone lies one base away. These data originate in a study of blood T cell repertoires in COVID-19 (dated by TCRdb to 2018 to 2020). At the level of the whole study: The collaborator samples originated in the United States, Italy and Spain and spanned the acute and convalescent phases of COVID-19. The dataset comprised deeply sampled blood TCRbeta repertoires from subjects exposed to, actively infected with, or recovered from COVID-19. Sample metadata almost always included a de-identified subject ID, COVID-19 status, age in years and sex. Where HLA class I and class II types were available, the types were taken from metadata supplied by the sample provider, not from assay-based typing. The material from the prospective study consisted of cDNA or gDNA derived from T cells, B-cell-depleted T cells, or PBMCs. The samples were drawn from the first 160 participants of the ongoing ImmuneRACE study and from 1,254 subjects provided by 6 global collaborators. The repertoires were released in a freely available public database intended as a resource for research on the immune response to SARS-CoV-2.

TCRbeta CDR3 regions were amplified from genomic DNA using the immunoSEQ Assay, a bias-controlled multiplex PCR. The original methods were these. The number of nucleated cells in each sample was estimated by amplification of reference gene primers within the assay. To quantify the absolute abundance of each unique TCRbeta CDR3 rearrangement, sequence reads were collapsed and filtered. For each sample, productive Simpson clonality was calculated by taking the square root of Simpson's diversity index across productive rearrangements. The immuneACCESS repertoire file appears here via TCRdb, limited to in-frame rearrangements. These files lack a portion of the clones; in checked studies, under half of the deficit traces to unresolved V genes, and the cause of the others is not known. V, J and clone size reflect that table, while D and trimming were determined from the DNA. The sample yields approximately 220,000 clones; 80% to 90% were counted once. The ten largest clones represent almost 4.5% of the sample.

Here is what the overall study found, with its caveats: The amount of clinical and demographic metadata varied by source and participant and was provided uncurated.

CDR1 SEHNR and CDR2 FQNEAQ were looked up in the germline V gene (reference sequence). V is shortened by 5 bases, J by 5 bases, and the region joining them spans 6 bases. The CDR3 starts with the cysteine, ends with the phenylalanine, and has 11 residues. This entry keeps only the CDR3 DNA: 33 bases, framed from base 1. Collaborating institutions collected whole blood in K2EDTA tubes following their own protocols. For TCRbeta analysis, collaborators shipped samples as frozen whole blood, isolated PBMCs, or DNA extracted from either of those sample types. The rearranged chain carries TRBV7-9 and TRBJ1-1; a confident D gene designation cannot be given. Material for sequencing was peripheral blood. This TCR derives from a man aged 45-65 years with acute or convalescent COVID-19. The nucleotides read TGTGCCAGCAGCGCCTATACTGAAGCTTTCTTT. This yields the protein CASSAYTEAFF. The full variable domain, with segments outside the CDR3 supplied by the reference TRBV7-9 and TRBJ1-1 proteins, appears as DTGVSQNPRHKITKRGQNVTFRCDPISEHNRLYWYRQTLGQGPEFLTYFQNEAQLEKSRLLSDRFSAERPKGSFSTLEIQRTEQGDSAMYLCASSAYTEAFFGQGTRLTVV.